These 26 T cell receptor beta chains share one sample of origin, sequenced in a study of blood T cell repertoires in COVID-19. The table came from immunoSEQ multiplex PCR; TCRdb's copy has only in-frame clones and leaves some out. Here the sample spans under 95,000 clones, roughly 91% being singletons. Material for sequencing was peripheral blood. The source is a woman of 80 years or more with acute or convalescent COVID-19.

This chain links TRBV7-3 with TRBJ2-7; 11 bases map to TRBD2. V lost 5 bases and J lost 3; bases outside the gene matches: 3. From germline, CDR1 is SGHTA and CDR2 FQGTGA. This CDR3 is built from 14 residues. In DNA form, the CDR3 reads TGTGCCAGCAGCGCGGGACTAGCGGACTACGAGCAGTACTTC. This encodes CASSAGLADYEQYF.

The chain couples TRBV4-2 to TRBJ1-4, with D hard to call. The CDR3 is 14 residues long. V lost 8 bases, J lost 4 bases, and 14 bases lay in between. Germline V lookup: CDR1 LGHNA, CDR2 YNFKEQ. The chain's CDR3 is CASLALGLNEKLFF. In DNA, the CDR3 is TGTGCCAGCCTAGCCCTAGGACTTAATGAAAAACTGTTTTTT.

The gene calls are TRBV19 and TRBJ1-1, with D perhaps TRBD1 (6 bases). The CDR3 sequence is 16 residues long. Trimming left V 6 bases short and J 1 base short, with 18 bases between. Germline assignment: CDR1 LNHDA and CDR2 SQIVND (reference sequence). The CDR3 sequence: CASSGARDTWNTEAFF. The CDR3 region has the DNA TGTGCCAGTAGCGGTGCCCGGGACACCTGGAACACTGAAGCTTTCTTT. The full variable domain, with the rest looked up from reference TRBV19 and TRBJ1-1, is DGGITQSPKYLFRKEGQNVTLSCEQNLNHDAMYWYRQDPGQGLRLIYYSQIVNDFQKGDIAEGYSVSREKKESFPLTVTSAQKNPTAFYLCASSGARDTWNTEAFFGQGTRLTVV.

This clone was seen once. Other DNA variants within this sample encode the same CDR3. The genes are TRBV19 and TRBJ2-1, with 7 bases matching TRBD1. The CDR3 covers 12 residues. In germline, CDR1 is LNHDA, CDR2 SQIVND (reference sequence). Trimming cost V 3 bases and J 7 bases; bases outside gene matches: 0. CDR3 in amino acids: CASSIRGNEQFF. The CDR3 bases are TGTGCCAGTAGTATCAGGGGGAATGAGCAGTTCTTC.

This clone showed up just a few times. The chain links TRBV7-2 to TRBJ1-4, with 8 bases lining up with TRBD1. Germline V gives CDR1 SGHTA, CDR2 FQGNSA. The trim removed 6 bases at V and 3 bases at J, leaving 0 bases unmatched. The CDR3 length is 13 residues. This CDR3 reads CASRGQANEKLFF. CDR3 DNA: TGTGCCAGCAGGGGACAGGCTAATGAAAAACTGTTTTTT. Full variable domain (outside the CDR3, taken from reference TRBV7-2 and TRBJ1-4): GAGVSQSPSNKVTEKGKDVELRCDPISGHTALYWYRQSLGQGLEFLIYFQGNSAPDKSGLPSDRFSAERTGGSVSTLTIQRTQQEDSAVYLCASRGQANEKLFFGSGTQLSVL.

This chain joins TRBV10-3 and TRBJ2-1; 9 bases are shared with TRBD2. This CDR3 contains 15 residues. The J segment lost 9 bases and the V segment lost 4 bases, leaving 10 bases of the junction unmatched. CDR1 and CDR2 (germline): ENHRY, SYGVKD. The CDR3 loop is CAISAGTSLVAEQFF. In DNA, the CDR3 is TGTGCCATCAGTGCCGGGACTAGCCTTGTGGCTGAGCAGTTCTTC.

The chain couples TRBV4-3 to TRBJ1-2, with 12 bases aligning to TRBD1. Germline loops: CDR1 LGHNA, CDR2 YSLEER. CDR3 length: 14 residues. Trimming at V came to 0 bases and at J to 8 bases, leaving 1 base not matched to a gene. Here the CDR3 DNA reads TGCGCCAGCAGCCAAGATGGGACAGGGGGCGGCTACACCTTC. It yields the protein CASSQDGTGGGYTF.

The rearrangement uses TRBV5-1 and TRBJ1-1, with 9 bases fitting TRBD1. Germline lookup yields CDR1 SGHRS and CDR2 YFSETQ. This CDR3 has 16 residues. The trim removed 4 bases at V and 1 base at J, leaving 8 bases unmatched. The CDR3: CASSPGPTGGNTEAFF. As DNA, the CDR3 is TGCGCCAGCAGCCCGGGACCGACAGGGGGGAACACTGAAGCTTTCTTT. Complete variable domain (other parts from reference TRBV5-1 and TRBJ1-1): KAGVTQTPRYLIKTRGQQVTLSCSPISGHRSVSWYQQTPGQGLQFLFEYFSETQRNKGNFPGRFSGRQFSNSRSEMNVSTLELGDSALYLCASSPGPTGGNTEAFFGQGTRLTVV.

V is TRBV9 and J is TRBJ1-6, with unresolved D. CDR1 is SGDLS, CDR2 YYNGEE, per germline. Trimming left V 0 bases short and J 7 bases short, with 8 bases between. CDR3 length: 14 residues. The CDR3 is CASSVEQTNSPLHF. The CDR3 nucleotides are TGTGCCAGCAGCGTAGAACAGACGAATTCACCCCTCCACTTT.

The table lists this clone with a few counts. The genes are TRBV7-8 and TRBJ1-4; D is unresolved. Germline CDR1 SGHVS, CDR2 FQNEAQ. The CDR3 contains 15 residues. V lost 5 bases to trimming and J lost 8 bases, with 18 bases between them. CDR3 coding DNA: TGTGCCAGCAGCGGAAGCCTAGGGAGTGGCGAAAAACTGTTTTTT. Encoded protein: CASSGSLGSGEKLFF.

V usage is TRBV9 and J usage is TRBJ2-3; D might be TRBD2 (5 bases). Trimming left V 0 bases short and J 2 bases short, with 10 bases between. Germline lookup yields CDR1 SGDLS and CDR2 YYNGEE. The CDR3 has 15 residues. In nucleotides, the CDR3 is TGTGCCAGCAGCGTAGGGTCGGGATTCACAGATACGCAGTATTTT. It encodes CASSVGSGFTDTQYF.

This chain uses TRBV9 with TRBJ1-2; the match to TRBD1 covers 10 bases. The CDR3 length is 17 residues. Germline V gene sequence: CDR1 SGDLS, CDR2 YYNGEE. J lost 7 bases, V lost 0 bases, and 12 bases had no gene match. DNA of the CDR3: TGTGCCAGCAGCGTAGATGCGACAGGGGGCTCTTTGGGTGGCTACACCTTC. It yields the protein CASSVDATGGSLGGYTF. Supplemented by reference TRBV9 and TRBJ1-2, the full variable domain reads DSGVTQTPKHLITATGQRVTLRCSPRSGDLSVYWYQQSLDQGLQFLIQYYNGEERAKGNILERFSAQQFPDLHSELNLSSLELGDSALYFCASSVDATGGSLGGYTFGSGTRLTVV.

This clone occurred once. The chain employs TRBV6-6 and TRBJ2-7, with 10 bases identical to TRBD2. The length of the CDR3 is 16 residues. The ends lost 4 bases at V and 7 bases at J; junction bases unmatched: 13. CDR1 MNHNY and CDR2 SVGAGI come from the germline V gene (reference sequence). The CDR3 here is CASSSGSGGHGSEQYF. CDR3 sequence (DNA): TGTGCCAGCAGTTCCGGTAGCGGGGGGCACGGGTCGGAGCAGTACTTC.

The V and J genes are TRBV11-1 and TRBJ2-1, with D maybe TRBD2 (6 bases). The germline gives CDR1 SGHAT, CDR2 FQDESV (reference sequence). Trimming removed 1 base from V and 8 bases from J, with 15 bases in between. The CDR3 runs 15 residues. The CDR3 sequence is CASSLGGQGGDEQFF. As DNA, the CDR3 is TGTGCCAGCAGCTTAGGAGGTCAGGGAGGCGATGAGCAGTTCTTC.

This CDR3 reads CASSPEEQGGLSAFF. The CDR3 bases are TGTGCCAGCAGCCCAGAGGAACAGGGGGGGCTTTCAGCTTTCTTT. The chain recombines TRBV9 with TRBJ1-1, with 8 bases fitting TRBD1. This CDR3 spans 15 amino acids. Germline V CDR1 and CDR2: SGDLS, YYNGEE. V trimming: 4 bases; J trimming: 10 bases; junction bases outside the gene matches: 15.

This clone was observed a handful of times. At the DNA level, this CDR3 is encoded by other sequences in the same sample as well. The genes are TRBV6-5 and TRBJ1-1; 8 nucleotides match TRBD1. The CDR3 has 15 residues. Germline lookup yields CDR1 MNHEY and CDR2 SVGAGI. Trimming took 5 bases from V and 4 from J; bases not matched to a gene: 9. The CDR3 DNA sequence: TGTGCCAGCAGTCCCAGGACAGGGTTAGGCACTGAAGCTTTCTTT. Its protein product is CASSPRTGLGTEAFF.

The rearrangement uses TRBV7-9 and TRBJ2-7; 7 bases line up with TRBD2. The CDR3 has 16 amino acids. Trimming removed 5 bases from V and 4 bases from J; junction bases left unmatched: 14. Germline V gene data show CDR1 as SEHNR and CDR2 as FQNEAQ (reference sequence). CDR3 nucleotide sequence: TGTGCCAGCAGCCCCAGACTAGCTCCCCTTATATACGAGCAGTACTTC. This translates into CASSPRLAPLIYEQYF.

The V gene is TRBV4-3, the J gene TRBJ1-5, with D possibly matching TRBD1 (6 bases). CDR1 is LGHNA and CDR2 is YSLEER in the germline V gene. V was clipped by 0 bases and J by 5 bases, with 14 bases between them. This CDR3 region has 16 residues. CDR3 DNA: TGCGCCAGCAGCCAAGACCCACAGGGTGCCGATCAGCCCCAGCATTTT. This translates into CASSQDPQGADQPQHF.

The chain has TRBV7-2 and TRBJ1-2; 7 bases agree with TRBD1. Trimming cost V 1 base and J 2 bases; bases outside gene matches: 4. The CDR3 runs to 15 residues. Germline CDR1 SGHTA, CDR2 FQGNSA. CDR3 DNA: TGTGCCAGCAGCTTAGAGGGGACAGTAAACTATGGCTACACCTTC. The encoded protein is CASSLEGTVNYGYTF.

This chain joins TRBV5-1 and TRBJ2-6, with 7 bases aligning to TRBD1. The trim removed 4 bases at V and 2 bases at J, leaving 18 bases unmatched. From germline, CDR1 is SGHRS and CDR2 YFSETQ. This CDR3 comprises 20 residues. CDR3: CASSPSDRSLLKAGANVLTF. CDR3 bases: TGCGCCAGCAGCCCCTCGGACAGGTCGCTTTTGAAGGCTGGGGCCAACGTCCTGACTTTC.

V is TRBV7-9 and J is TRBJ1-3; possible D gene TRBD1, 5 bases. V was clipped by 4 bases and J by 4 bases, with 26 bases between them. Looked up from germline, CDR1 is SEHNR and CDR2 is FQNEAQ (reference sequence). The CDR3 consists of 19 residues. The CDR3, as DNA: TGTGCCAGCAGCTCCGACTCTTGGGAAAAGACAGTCAAGGGAAACACCATATATTTT. Its protein product is CASSSDSWEKTVKGNTIYF.

The V and J genes are TRBV6-5 and TRBJ1-3; D unclear. Germline V gene lookup returns CDR1 MNHEY and CDR2 SVGAGI. With 0 bases removed from V and 0 bases from J, the gap between germline ends came to 9 bases. The CDR3 has 16 residues. The CDR3 coding sequence is TGTGCCAGCAGTTACTCGATCCCGGGCTCTGGAAACACCATATATTTT. It is translated as CASSYSIPGSGNTIYF.

DNA of the CDR3: TGTGCCAGCAGCCAATCATACAGGGGCGGCGCTGAAGCTTTCTTT. Amino acid sequence: CASSQSYRGGAEAFF. This chain joins TRBV11-2 and TRBJ1-1; TRBD1 matches at 7 bases. The V segment lost 5 bases and the J segment 6 bases; nucleotides outside the gene matches: 12. The CDR3 runs 15 residues. Germline lookup yields CDR1 SGHAT and CDR2 FQNNGV.

This clone was seen a single time. The rearrangement links TRBV5-1 to TRBJ1-1, with TRBD1 identical over 8 bases. V lost 4 bases and J lost 0; bases outside the gene matches: 5. Germline CDR1 and CDR2: SGHRS and YFSETQ. The CDR3 is made up of 15 amino acids. CDR3 DNA: TGCGCCAGCAGCCCCAGACAGGGGTTGAACACTGAAGCTTTCTTT. The encoded protein is CASSPRQGLNTEAFF.

This clone was observed a handful of times. This rearrangement joins TRBV6-5 to TRBJ1-1; D not resolved. CDR1 is MNHEY, CDR2 SVGAGI, per germline. V was shortened by 2 bases and J by 7 bases, with 14 bases between the two germline ends. There are 14 residues in the CDR3. The CDR3 loop reads CASSYGSPSGEAFF. The CDR3 region has the DNA TGTGCCAGCAGTTACGGATCTCCAAGCGGTGAAGCTTTCTTT.

The chain is built from TRBV5-1 and TRBJ2-2; 7 bases fit TRBD1. CDR3 length equals 15 residues. Germline values: CDR1 SGHRS, CDR2 YFSETQ. The V gene end was trimmed by 4 bases and the J gene end by 3 bases; junction bases not matched to a gene: 6. The CDR3 spells CASSTTGKDTGELFF. The CDR3 DNA is TGCGCCAGCAGCACGACAGGGAAAGACACCGGGGAGCTGTTTTTT.